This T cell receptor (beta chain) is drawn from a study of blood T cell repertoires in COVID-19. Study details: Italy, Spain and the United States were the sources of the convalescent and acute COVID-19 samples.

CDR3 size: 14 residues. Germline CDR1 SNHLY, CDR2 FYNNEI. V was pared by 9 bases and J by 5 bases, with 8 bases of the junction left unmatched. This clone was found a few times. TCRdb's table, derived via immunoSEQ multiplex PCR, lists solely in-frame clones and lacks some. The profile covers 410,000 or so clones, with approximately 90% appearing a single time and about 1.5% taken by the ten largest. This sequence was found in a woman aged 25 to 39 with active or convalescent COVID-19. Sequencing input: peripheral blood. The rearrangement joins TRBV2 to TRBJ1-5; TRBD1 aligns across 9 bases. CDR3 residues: CASSYRGLDQPQHF. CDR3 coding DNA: TGTGCCAGTTCTTACAGGGGGCTGGATCAGCCCCAGCATTTT.